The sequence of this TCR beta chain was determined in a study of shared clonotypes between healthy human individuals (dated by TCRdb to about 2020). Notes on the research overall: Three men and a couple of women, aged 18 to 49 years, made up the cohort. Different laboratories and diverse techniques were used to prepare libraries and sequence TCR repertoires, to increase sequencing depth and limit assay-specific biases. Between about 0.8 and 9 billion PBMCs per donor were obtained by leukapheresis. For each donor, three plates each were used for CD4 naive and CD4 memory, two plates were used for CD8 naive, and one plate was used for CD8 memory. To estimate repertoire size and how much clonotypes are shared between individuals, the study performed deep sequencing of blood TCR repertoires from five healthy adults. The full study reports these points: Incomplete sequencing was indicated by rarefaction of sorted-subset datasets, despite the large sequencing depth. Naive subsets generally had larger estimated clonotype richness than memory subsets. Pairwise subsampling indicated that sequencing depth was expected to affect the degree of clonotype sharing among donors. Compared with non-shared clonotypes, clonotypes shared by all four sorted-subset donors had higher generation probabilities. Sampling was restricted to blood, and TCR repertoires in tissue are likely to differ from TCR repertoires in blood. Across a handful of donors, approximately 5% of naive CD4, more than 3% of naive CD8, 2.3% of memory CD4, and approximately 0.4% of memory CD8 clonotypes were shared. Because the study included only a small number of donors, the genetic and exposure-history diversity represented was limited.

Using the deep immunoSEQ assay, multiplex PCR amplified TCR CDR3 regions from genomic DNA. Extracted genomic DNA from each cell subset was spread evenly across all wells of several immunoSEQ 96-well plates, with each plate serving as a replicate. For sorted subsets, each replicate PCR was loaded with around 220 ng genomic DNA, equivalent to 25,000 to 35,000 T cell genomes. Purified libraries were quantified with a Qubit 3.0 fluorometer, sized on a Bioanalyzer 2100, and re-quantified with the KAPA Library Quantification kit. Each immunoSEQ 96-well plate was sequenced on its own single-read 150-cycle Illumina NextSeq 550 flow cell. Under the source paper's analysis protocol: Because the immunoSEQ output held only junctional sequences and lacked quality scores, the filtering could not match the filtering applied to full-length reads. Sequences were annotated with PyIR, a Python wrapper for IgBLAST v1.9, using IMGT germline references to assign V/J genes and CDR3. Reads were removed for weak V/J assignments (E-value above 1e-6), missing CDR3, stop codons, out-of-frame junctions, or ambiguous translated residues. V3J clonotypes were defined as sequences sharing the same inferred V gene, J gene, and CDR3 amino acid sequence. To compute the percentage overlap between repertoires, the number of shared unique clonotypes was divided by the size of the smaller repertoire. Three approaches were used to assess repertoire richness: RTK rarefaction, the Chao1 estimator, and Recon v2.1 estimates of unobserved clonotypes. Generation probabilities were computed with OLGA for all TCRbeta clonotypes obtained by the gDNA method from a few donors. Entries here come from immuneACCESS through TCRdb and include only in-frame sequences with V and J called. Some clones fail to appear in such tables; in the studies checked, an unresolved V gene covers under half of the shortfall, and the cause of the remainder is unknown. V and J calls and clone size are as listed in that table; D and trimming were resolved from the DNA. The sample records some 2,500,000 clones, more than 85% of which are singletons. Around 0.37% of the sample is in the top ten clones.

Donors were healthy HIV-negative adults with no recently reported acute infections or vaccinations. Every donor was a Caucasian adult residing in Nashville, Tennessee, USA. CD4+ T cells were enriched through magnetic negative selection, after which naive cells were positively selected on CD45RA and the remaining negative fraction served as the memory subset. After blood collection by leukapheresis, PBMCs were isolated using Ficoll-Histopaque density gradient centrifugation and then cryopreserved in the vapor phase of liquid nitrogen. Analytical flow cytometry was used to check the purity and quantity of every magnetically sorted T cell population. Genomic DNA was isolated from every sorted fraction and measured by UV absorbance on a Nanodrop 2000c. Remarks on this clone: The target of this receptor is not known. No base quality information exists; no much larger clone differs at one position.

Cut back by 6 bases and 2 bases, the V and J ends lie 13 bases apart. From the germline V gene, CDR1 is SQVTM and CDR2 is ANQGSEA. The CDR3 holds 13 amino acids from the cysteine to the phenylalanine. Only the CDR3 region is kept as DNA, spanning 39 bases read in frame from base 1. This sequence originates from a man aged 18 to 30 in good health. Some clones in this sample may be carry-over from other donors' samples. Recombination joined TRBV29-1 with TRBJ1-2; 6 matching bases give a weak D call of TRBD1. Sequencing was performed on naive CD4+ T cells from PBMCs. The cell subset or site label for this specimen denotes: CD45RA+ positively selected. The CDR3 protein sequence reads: CSVLGGWNYGYTF. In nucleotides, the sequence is TGCAGCGTATTAGGGGGGTGGAACTATGGCTACACCTTC.